The 13 T cell receptor beta chains presented below share a single source sample, sequenced in a study of CD4 T cells in relation to SARS-CoV-2 and coronaviruses. Method: immunoSEQ multiplex PCR; TCRdb's copy keeps in-frame clones and lacks some. The table records tens of thousands of clones, approximately 76% of them present only once. Before the COVID-19 pandemic, during about 2010-2018, CD4+ T cells were taken from unexposed donors. CD4+ T cells were isolated from the cells after around 11 days of culture. Antigens of these TCRs are unknown. Sequenced material: CD4+ T cells from PBMCs, cultured in vitro. The receptors were sampled from a human donor in good health.

The rearrangement uses TRBV10-3 and TRBJ2-5, with TRBD1 matching 7 bases. With 2 bases clipped from V and 4 bases from J, the junction kept 1 base outside the gene matches. The CDR3 covers 13 residues. CDR1 ENHRY and CDR2 SYGVKD come from the germline V gene. The CDR3 DNA reads TGTGCCATCAGTGAGACAGGGGTAGAGACCCAGTACTTC. The encoded protein is CAISETGVETQYF.

This clone was found once. The chain combines TRBV5-4 with TRBJ2-7, with D tentatively TRBD2 (6 bases). Between the trimmed V and J ends, which lost 0 bases and 2 bases, there was a span of 15 bases. The V gene's germline CDR1 is SGHNT and CDR2 YYREEE (reference sequence). This CDR3 is built from 16 residues. This CDR3 is CASSLAGGSGPYEQYF. The DNA of the CDR3 is TGTGCCAGCAGCTTGGCCGGGGGTTCCGGCCCCTACGAGCAGTACTTC.

The chain joins TRBV11-2 to TRBJ1-1; no clear D gene. The length of the CDR3 is 13 residues. Germline CDR1 and CDR2: SGHAT and FQNNGV. Between the trimmed V and J ends, which lost 5 bases and 3 bases, there was a span of 10 bases. The CDR3 is CASSRGRDTEAFF. The CDR3 DNA reads as TGTGCCAGCAGCCGGGGAAGGGACACTGAAGCTTTCTTT.

The rearrangement links TRBV7-3 to TRBJ2-1; D call uncertain. Germline loops: CDR1 SGHTA, CDR2 FQGTGA. V dropped 5 bases and J dropped 5 bases, with 16 bases sitting between them. This CDR3 region has 15 residues. DNA for the CDR3: TGTGCCAGCAGCCCTACAGTAGGCAGACACAATGAGCAGTTCTTC. Protein sequence: CASSPTVGRHNEQFF. The full variable domain, with the rest looked up from reference TRBV7-3 and TRBJ2-1, is GAGVSQTPSNKVTEKGKYVELRCDPISGHTALYWYRQSLGQGPEFLIYFQGTGAADDSGLPNDRFFAVRPEGSVSTLKIQRTERGDSAVYLCASSPTVGRHNEQFFGPGTRLTVL.

The rearrangement uses TRBV5-1 and TRBJ2-1; no definite D call. The CDR3 sequence is 17 residues long. The germline CDR1 and CDR2 sequences are SGHRS and YFSETQ. V was shortened by 1 base and J by 0 bases, with 14 bases between the two germline ends. The CDR3: CASSLNPSESSYNEQFF. CDR3 nucleotide sequence: TGCGCCAGCAGCTTGAACCCTTCAGAGAGCTCCTACAATGAGCAGTTCTTC.

The CDR3 bases are TGTGCCAGCAGTCGAAAGGGGACCAGACAGGGACCTAACTATGGCTACACCTTC. Translated: CASSRKGTRQGPNYGYTF. V is TRBV6-6 and J is TRBJ1-2; TRBD1 aligns across 7 bases. Germline V gives CDR1 MNHNY, CDR2 SVGAGI (reference sequence). This CDR3 has 18 amino acids. The V gene end was trimmed by 5 bases and the J gene end by 0 bases; junction bases not matched to a gene: 15.

This chain links TRBV5-1 with TRBJ1-3; D call uncertain. Between the trimmed V and J ends, which lost 3 bases and 1 base, there was a span of 11 bases. Germline CDR1 is SGHRS and CDR2 is YFSETQ. This CDR3 spans 15 amino acids. CDR3 coding DNA: TGCGCCAGCAGCTACTCGGGTGGTTCTGGAAACACCATATATTTT. This sequence encodes CASSYSGGSGNTIYF.

This clone was seen a handful of times. The chain joins TRBV30 to TRBJ2-3; D gene uncertain. V was shortened by 1 base and J by 0 bases, with 8 bases between the two germline ends. From germline, CDR1 is GTSNPN and CDR2 SVGIG (reference sequence). This CDR3 region has 14 residues. CDR3 DNA: TGTGCCTGGAGTGCTGTTTTTAGCACAGATACGCAGTATTTT. This gives the protein CAWSAVFSTDTQYF.

This chain connects TRBV24-1 to TRBJ2-1, with 8 bases that match TRBD1. The germline V gene has CDR1 KGHDR and CDR2 SFDVKD. The CDR3 length is 15 residues. V trimming: 5 bases; J trimming: 4 bases; junction bases outside the gene matches: 6. The CDR3 DNA sequence: TGTGCCACCAGTGGGTGGACAGGGACTTACAATGAGCAGTTCTTC. It is translated as CATSGWTGTYNEQFF.

The rearrangement links TRBV5-1 to TRBJ2-3; D gene unclear. Germline CDR1 and CDR2: SGHRS and YFSETQ. V lost 2 bases to trimming and J lost 3 bases, with 10 bases between them. This CDR3 comprises 14 residues. This CDR3 reads CASSFSAQTDTQYF. CDR3 bases: TGCGCCAGCAGCTTTAGTGCACAAACAGATACGCAGTATTTT. The full variable domain, in which reference TRBV5-1 and TRBJ2-3 provide the parts outside the CDR3, is KAGVTQTPRYLIKTRGQQVTLSCSPISGHRSVSWYQQTPGQGLQFLFEYFSETQRNKGNFPGRFSGRQFSNSRSEMNVSTLELGDSALYLCASSFSAQTDTQYFGPGTRLTVL.

This clone was seen once. This sequence joins TRBV27 and TRBJ2-1, with 7 nucleotides matching TRBD2. With V trimmed by 5 bases and J by 5 bases, 15 bases remained unmatched. This CDR3 has 17 residues. Germline V gene data show CDR1 as MNHEY and CDR2 as SMNVEV (reference sequence). This chain's CDR3 is CASSGYGEGPGDNEQFF. CDR3 DNA: TGTGCCAGCAGTGGGTACGGGGAGGGCCCTGGCGACAATGAGCAGTTCTTC.

The gene calls are TRBV9 and TRBJ2-1; no reliable D call. Germline V gene lookup returns CDR1 SGDLS and CDR2 YYNGEE. This CDR3 comprises 17 residues. The V end lost 0 bases, the J end lost 0 bases, and 13 bases lay between the germline ends. The CDR3 sequence: CASSVGDLLFSYNEQFF. The CDR3 DNA follows: TGTGCCAGCAGCGTAGGTGATCTCCTTTTCTCCTACAATGAGCAGTTCTTC.

The chain combines TRBV15 with TRBJ2-1, with 16 bases fitting TRBD2. Trimming removed 1 base from V and 5 bases from J; junction bases left unmatched: 8. This CDR3 contains 19 residues. The germline gives CDR1 LNHNV, CDR2 YYDKDF (reference sequence). The CDR3 DNA sequence: TGTGCCACCAGCAGAGGGGGACTAGCGGGAGGGCCCTCGGACAATGAGCAGTTCTTC. This translates into CATSRGGLAGGPSDNEQFF.